These 19 T cell receptor beta chains came from one sample sequenced in a study of early T cells in non-severe SARS-CoV-2 infection. Each CDR3 protein gets one entry after TCRdb re-called the 5' RACE reads with MiXCR. Of tens of thousands of distinct CDR3 sequences listed, 4.9% are singletons. Sequenced input: whole blood. All receptors derive from an adult who was a healthcare worker with PCR-confirmed SARS-CoV-2 infection or an uninfected control (not recorded which).

This clonotype was picked up a small number of times. CDR3 bases: TGTGCCAGCAGTTTATTAGGAACTAGCGGGAGGCCAGGGGATACGCAGTATTTT. Encoded protein: CASSLLGTSGRPGDTQYF. The chain has TRBV27 and TRBJ2-3; 12 bases match TRBD2. This CDR3 comprises 18 residues. Per germline, CDR1 MNHEY and CDR2 SMNVEV (reference sequence). The V gene end was trimmed by 1 base and the J gene end by 6 bases; junction bases not matched to a gene: 11.

In its sample, this clonotype was seen a few times. The rearrangement uses TRBV10-1 and TRBJ2-2, with 8 bases that match TRBD1. The CDR3 has 13 residues. J was trimmed by 7 bases and V by 8 bases; bases with no gene match: 6. Germline lookup yields CDR1 WNHNN and CDR2 SYGVQD (reference sequence). DNA of the CDR3: TGCGCCAGCCGGACAGGGATCGGCGGGGAGCTGTTTTTT. It specifies CASRTGIGGELFF.

This clonotype occurred many times. This sequence joins TRBV3-1 and TRBJ2-1; D gene unclear. V was cut by 6 bases and J by 9 bases, with 9 bases left in between. Germline assignment: CDR1 LGHDT and CDR2 YNNKEL (reference sequence). The CDR3 extends over 11 amino acids. CDR3 in amino acids: CASRLAAEQFF. The DNA of the CDR3 is TGTGCCAGCAGGTTAGCAGCTGAGCAGTTCTTC.

This clonotype was counted at least ten times. The CDR3, as DNA: TGTGCCAGCAGCTTCTCTCCCGGGGCTGAAGATGGCTACACCTTC. This gives the protein CASSFSPGAEDGYTF. The chain combines TRBV11-2 with TRBJ1-2, with D tentatively TRBD1 (5 bases). The CDR3 has 15 amino acids. Trimming left V 3 bases short and J 6 bases short, with 17 bases between. Germline V gene lookup returns CDR1 SGHAT and CDR2 FQNNGV.

This clonotype has a count of ten or more. The genes are TRBV9 and TRBJ2-1; the D gene is possibly TRBD2 (5 bases). Germline-derived CDR1 and CDR2 are SGDLS and YYNGEE. The CDR3 loop spans 14 amino acids. The V end lost 4 bases, the J end lost 7 bases, and 15 bases lay between the germline ends. CDR3 sequence reads: CASSPRVILNEQFF. CDR3 sequence (DNA): TGTGCCAGCAGCCCGCGGGTTATACTTAATGAGCAGTTCTTC.

This clonotype was found a few times. The chain has TRBV5-1 and TRBJ2-1, with 8 bases matching TRBD2. Germline-derived CDR1 and CDR2 are SGHRS and YFSETQ. The CDR3 is made up of 20 amino acids. The V gene end was trimmed by 0 bases and the J gene end by 1 base; junction bases not matched to a gene: 15. The CDR3 here is CASSLEPTSGSQRSYNEQFF. As DNA, the CDR3 is TGCGCCAGCAGCTTGGAGCCCACTAGCGGAAGTCAAAGGTCCTACAATGAGCAGTTCTTC.

This clonotype appeared many times. The V call is TRBV24-1, the J call TRBJ2-3; 7 bases agree with TRBD1. The CDR3 consists of 16 residues. The trim removed 3 bases at V and 1 base at J, leaving 6 bases unmatched. Germline loops: CDR1 KGHDR, CDR2 SFDVKD. The CDR3 spells CATSDATGIGTDTQYF. The CDR3, as DNA: TGTGCCACCAGTGATGCGACAGGGATAGGCACAGATACGCAGTATTTT.

This clonotype was seen ten or more times. This chain joins TRBV27 and TRBJ2-5; D not resolved. The germline CDR1 and CDR2 sequences are MNHEY and SMNVEV (reference sequence). The CDR3 has 16 amino acids. V was cut by 6 bases and J by 2 bases, with 19 bases left in between. The CDR3, as DNA: TGTGCCAGCAGAGTATGGTCCGGGTCCCGTCAAGAGACCCAGTACTTC. This codes for CASRVWSGSRQETQYF.

This clonotype was observed a few times. The genes are TRBV7-6 and TRBJ1-2, with D possibly matching TRBD1 (5 bases). The V and J ends lost 5 bases and 3 bases respectively, with 13 bases between them. This CDR3 contains 14 residues. Germline CDR1 is SGHVS and CDR2 is FNYEAQ. CDR3 sequence: CASSKDTWDYGYTF. CDR3 nucleotide sequence: TGTGCCAGCAGCAAGGACACCTGGGACTATGGCTACACCTTC.

This chain connects TRBV25-1 to TRBJ1-1; a weak D match, TRBD1 (5 bases). Germline assignment: CDR1 MGHDK and CDR2 SYGVNS. Trimming removed 4 bases at V and 1 base at J, with 10 bases between. This CDR3 has 14 residues. DNA for the CDR3: TGTGCCAGCAGTGGGGACGGCCAGAACACTGAAGCTTTCTTT. It is translated as CASSGDGQNTEAFF. The full variable domain, completed using reference TRBV25-1 and TRBJ1-1, is EADIYQTPRYLVIGTGKKITLECSQTMGHDKMYWYQQDPGMELHLIHYSYGVNSTEKGDLSSESTVSRIRTEHFPLTLESARPSHTSQYLCASSGDGQNTEAFFGQGTRLTVV.

This chain uses TRBV10-1 with TRBJ2-7; unclear D gene. Germline CDR1 WNHNN, CDR2 SYGVQD (reference sequence). V lost 5 bases, J lost 5 bases, and 16 bases lay in between. This CDR3 contains 14 residues. CDR3 region: CASSPSRVVNEQYF. CDR3 nucleotides: TGCGCCAGCAGTCCATCACGGGTGGTCAACGAGCAGTACTTC.

This clonotype was found a few times. The chain links TRBV7-9 to TRBJ1-2, with no clear D. Germline V gene data show CDR1 as SEHNR and CDR2 as FQNEAQ (reference sequence). The CDR3 is 13 amino acids. V was shortened by 1 base and J by 8 bases, with 11 bases between the two germline ends. The CDR3 reads CASSLGQFGGYTF. CDR3 sequence (DNA): TGTGCCAGCAGCTTAGGGCAATTCGGAGGCTACACCTTC.

This clonotype appeared a few times. The chain combines TRBV6-6 with TRBJ2-1; D perhaps matches TRBD1 (5 bases). This CDR3 region has 14 residues. V was trimmed by 5 bases and J by 1 base, leaving 9 bases between them. The germline V gene encodes CDR1 MNHNY and CDR2 SVGAGI (reference sequence). The CDR3 nucleotides are TGTGCCAGCAGTATCAGGGATTCCTACAATGAGCAGTTCTTC. Translating gives CASSIRDSYNEQFF.

This clonotype was counted a few times. This chain uses TRBV20-1 with TRBJ1-6; 9 bases agree with TRBD1. The CDR3 spans 15 residues. Germline CDR1 DFQATT, CDR2 SNEGSKA (reference sequence). J gave up 9 bases and V 0 bases, and 6 bases lay outside the gene matches. CDR3 bases: TGCAGTGCTAGAGATTGGACAGGGGCAGGTTCACCCCTCCACTTT. Its protein product is CSARDWTGAGSPLHF.

This clonotype was seen at least ten times. The rearrangement joins TRBV19 to TRBJ2-7; 12 bases are shared with TRBD2. The V gene end was trimmed by 7 bases and the J gene end by 3 bases; junction bases not matched to a gene: 4. The V gene's germline CDR1 is LNHDA and CDR2 SQIVND (reference sequence). The CDR3 contains 14 residues. CDR3 region: CASTQTSGSYEQYF. The CDR3 DNA sequence: TGTGCCAGTACCCAGACTAGCGGGAGCTACGAGCAGTACTTC.

This clonotype was detected many times. V gene TRBV7-3 combines with J gene TRBJ1-1; D might be TRBD1 (5 bases). CDR1 SGHTA and CDR2 FQGTGA come from the germline V gene. This CDR3 comprises 13 residues. V lost 2 bases and J lost 5, with 9 bases in between. CDR3 sequence (DNA): TGTGCCAGCAGCTTAGACAGCGGGACTGAAGCTTTCTTT. As protein: CASSLDSGTEAFF.

The sample holds a few counts of this clonotype. The rearrangement links TRBV2 to TRBJ2-2, with a weak D call TRBD2 (5 bases). The CDR3 extends over 14 amino acids. Germline values: CDR1 SNHLY, CDR2 FYNNEI. V lost 6 bases, J lost 5 bases, and 13 bases lay in between. CDR3: CASSLSRTTGELFF. The CDR3 DNA is TGTGCCAGCAGCCTATCCCGGACTACCGGGGAGCTGTTTTTT.

The chain links TRBV25-1 to TRBJ2-2; 10 bases align to TRBD2. After removal of 2 bases from V and 7 bases from J, the junction contained 4 bases not matched to a gene. Germline CDR1 MGHDK, CDR2 SYGVNS. This CDR3 is 15 amino acids long. This CDR3 reads CASSETSGTGGELFF. The CDR3 DNA is TGTGCCAGCAGTGAAACTAGCGGGACCGGCGGGGAGCTGTTTTTT.

This clonotype has ten or more counts. The chain couples TRBV6-1 to TRBJ1-1; D might be TRBD1 (5 bases). From germline, CDR1 is MNHNS and CDR2 SASEGT. The CDR3 runs to 12 residues. The V gene lost 5 bases and the J gene lost 3 bases, with 7 bases spanning the gap. The DNA of the CDR3 is TGTGCCAGCAGTATAGGGGACACTGAAGCTTTCTTT. Translating it yields CASSIGDTEAFF.